A single sample gave rise to the 21 T cell receptor beta chains below, sequenced in a study of T cell clonality in common variable immunodeficiency. Libraries were prepared by immunoSEQ multiplex PCR; TCRdb keeps only in-frame clonotypes and omits some of them. The sample is made up of about 52,000 clones, none counted only once. The sequencing sample was made of peripheral blood mononuclear cells. The receptors stem from a person aged 18 to 70 in good health.

This clone came up many times. The DNA ends 3 residues before the CDR3 does, and the rest of the CDR3 is filled in from the germline J gene. This chain connects TRBV7-2 to TRBJ2-7, with D tentatively TRBD2 (7 bases). Trimming cost V 7 bases and J 4 bases, with 20 bases left between them. Germline CDR1 is SGHTA and CDR2 is FQGNSA. CDR3 length equals 15 residues. The DNA read from the CDR3 is TGTGCCAGCACATCGGGGGGCGGTACGGTTTACGAG. Translated, it gives CASTSGGGTVYE. The entire CDR3 is CASTSGGGTVYEQYF.

This clone turned up a few times. The read stops 3 residues short of the end of the CDR3; the missing end is completed from the germline J gene. This rearrangement joins TRBV2 to TRBJ2-5; TRBD2 matches 10 bases. Trimming removed 4 bases from V and 4 bases from J; junction bases left unmatched: 6. CDR1 is SNHLY, CDR2 FYNNEI, per germline. This CDR3 has 15 amino acids. The sequenced CDR3 bases are TGTGCCAGCAGTGTACAGCGGGGGGGCCCAGAGACC. Its translation: CASSVQRGGPET. The whole CDR3 region reads CASSVQRGGPETQYF.

The table lists this clone with a few counts. The read halts 3 residues ahead of the CDR3 end, with the missing end drawn from the germline J gene. The V call is TRBV19, the J call TRBJ2-5; TRBD2 aligns across 15 bases. J was trimmed by 7 bases and V by 2 bases; bases with no gene match: 23. Germline values: CDR1 LNHDA, CDR2 SQIVND (reference sequence). The CDR3 sequence is 22 residues long. CDR3 protein: CASSIWFNPGTSGGTRLGTQYF. CDR3 DNA (partial): TGTGCCAGTAGTATATGGTTCAACCCCGGGACTAGCGGGGGGACGCGGCTCGGGACC. The variable domain in full, with the rest retrieved from reference TRBV19 and TRBJ2-5, is DGGITQSPKYLFRKEGQNVTLSCEQNLNHDAMYWYRQDPGQGLRLIYYSQIVNDFQKGDIAEGYSVSREKKESFPLTVTSAQKNPTAFYLCASSIWFNPGTSGGTRLGTQYFGPGTRLLVL.

On this clone: The read stops 3 residues short of the end of the CDR3; the missing end is completed from the germline J gene. The V gene is TRBV7-2, the J gene TRBJ2-3; D is perhaps TRBD2 (7 bases). Per the germline V gene, CDR1 is SGHTA and CDR2 is FQGNSA. This CDR3 has 15 residues. The DNA read from the CDR3 is TGTGCCAGCAGCTTAGCGCTGGGGGGGCAAGAGACG. Translating it yields CASSLALGGQET. The CDR3, in full, reads CASSLALGGQETQYF.

This clone was observed at least ten times. The read is 3 residues too short to cover the CDR3 end, so that end is filled in from the germline J gene. The V and J genes are TRBV6-4 and TRBJ2-3; D may be TRBD1 (7 bases). Trimming cost V 5 bases and J 6 bases, with 12 bases left between them. The germline gives CDR1 MRHNA, CDR2 SNTAGT. The CDR3 consists of 13 residues. The CDR3 reads CASSTGEVDTQYF. The covered CDR3 bases are TGTGCCAGCAGTACAGGGGAGGTGGATACG.

This clone has a count of ten or more. The CDR3 loop is CASSLRGSRSVNSPLHF. Incomplete CDR3 DNA: TGTGCCAGCAGCTTACGCGGGAGCAGAAGTGTGAATTCACCC. The V gene is TRBV7-8, the J gene TRBJ1-6; D is unresolved. Read data end 3 residues before the CDR3 end; the end is taken from the germline J gene. V lost 2 bases and J 7 bases, leaving 18 bases between the germline ends. The V gene's germline CDR1 is SGHVS and CDR2 FQNEAQ. The CDR3 consists of 17 residues.

This clone was seen ten or more times. The sequence runs out 3 residues before the end of the CDR3; the remainder is reconstructed from the germline J gene. The V and J genes are TRBV5-4 and TRBJ2-3, with D maybe TRBD2 (5 bases). V was clipped by 4 bases and J by 4 bases, with 13 bases between them. Germline-derived CDR1 and CDR2 are SGHNT and YYREEE (reference sequence). CDR3 length: 14 residues. CDR3 DNA (partial): TGTGCCAGCAGCCTAGAACTAGACCCAGATACG. The encoded protein is CASSLELDPDT. The full-length CDR3 reads as CASSLELDPDTQYF.

This clone turned up a few times. The sequence runs out 3 residues before the end of the CDR3; the remainder is reconstructed from the germline J gene. This chain links TRBV13 with TRBJ2-3; 9 bases match TRBD2. This CDR3 has 16 residues. V lost 1 base, J lost 1 base, and 3 bases stayed unmatched. Germline CDR1 is PRHDT and CDR2 is FYEKMQ (reference sequence). The DNA read from the CDR3 is TGTGCCAGCAGCTTAGTTAGCGGGGGCCGCACAGATACG. Amino acids: CASSLVSGGRTDT. The complete CDR3 protein is CASSLVSGGRTDTQYF.

This clone was counted many times. Read coverage stops 3 residues before the CDR3 terminus; the germline J gene supplies the remainder. The genes are TRBV20-1 and TRBJ1-2; D is unresolved. V lost 6 bases, J lost 4 bases, and 27 bases lay in between. Germline V gene data show CDR1 as DFQATT and CDR2 as SNEGSKA (reference sequence). The CDR3 consists of 17 residues. The CDR3 sequence: CSAIPPNTVQVPYGYTF. The CDR3 bases that were read are TGCAGTGCCATTCCCCCGAACACAGTGCAAGTTCCCTATGGC.

This clone was detected ten times or more. Relative to the germline gene, one junction end is altered; a read error may explain this. The read halts 3 residues ahead of the CDR3 end, with the missing end drawn from the germline J gene. The chain is built from TRBV4-2 and TRBJ2-7, with D maybe TRBD1 (5 bases). The CDR3 consists of 17 residues. Germline V gene data show CDR1 as LGHNA and CDR2 as YNFKEQ. CDR3 DNA, as far as it was read: TGCGCCAGCAGCCAAGTAATGGACATGGGTAGCTCCTACGAG. Amino acids: CASSQVMDMGSSYE. The complete CDR3 protein is CASSQVMDMGSSYEQYF.

Details on this clone: This may arise from a read error, as a much more abundant clone is one base away. Read data end 3 residues before the CDR3 end; the end is taken from the germline J gene. Other DNA sequences in this specimen translate into the identical CDR3. The genes are TRBV6-2 or TRBV6-3 and TRBJ1-2; 7 bases match TRBD1. CDR1 is MNHEY, CDR2 SVGEGT, per germline. CDR3 length equals 14 residues. The CDR3 DNA, read in part, is TGTGCCAGCATCCAGGGGGAAGCTAACTATGGA. Translation: CASIQGEANYG. The full CDR3 sequence reads CASIQGEANYGYTF.

This clone was recorded at least ten times. The read terminates 3 residues before the CDR3 end, so the remaining end is supplied by the germline J gene. The chain is built from TRBV2 and TRBJ2-2, with 9 bases matching TRBD2. The CDR3 extends over 14 amino acids. Trimming cost V 6 bases and J 7 bases; bases outside gene matches: 6. Germline-derived CDR1 and CDR2 are SNHLY and FYNNEI. Incomplete CDR3 DNA: TGTGCCAGCAGGAGACTAGCGGAAGGCGGGGAG. It specifies CASRRLAEGGE. The entire CDR3 protein reads CASRRLAEGGELFF.

This clone has a count of ten or more. The CDR3 extends 3 residues past the end of the read, so its final part is completed from the germline J gene. The chain uses TRBV18 and TRBJ2-5; D is perhaps TRBD2 (5 bases). There are 16 residues in the CDR3. The germline CDR1 and CDR2 sequences are KGHSH and LQKENI. V was cut by 3 bases and J by 2 bases, with 16 bases left in between. The CDR3 loop is CASSPNPWTGQETQYF. The CDR3 DNA, read in part, is TGTGCCAGCTCACCGAACCCATGGACTGGGCAAGAGACC. The full variable domain, in which reference TRBV18 and TRBJ2-5 provide the parts outside the CDR3, is NAGVMQNPRHLVRRRGQEARLRCSPMKGHSHVYWYRQLPEEGLKFMVYLQKENIIDESGMPKERFSAEFPKEGPSILRIQQVVRGDSAAYFCASSPNPWTGQETQYFGPGTRLLVL.

As for this clone: The read finishes 3 residues shy of the CDR3 end, and the germline J gene is used to complete it. The chain couples TRBV7-9 to TRBJ2-1; the D is unclear. V was clipped by 2 bases and J by 9 bases, with 11 bases between them. Germline CDR1 SEHNR, CDR2 FQNEAQ (reference sequence). The CDR3 runs 13 residues. The CDR3 is CASSLMTKVEQFF. CDR3 DNA, as far as it was read: TGTGCCAGCAGCTTAATGACAAAAGTTGAG.

This clone was observed at least ten times. The CDR3 extends 3 residues past the end of the read, so its final part is completed from the germline J gene. The chain employs TRBV6-4 and TRBJ1-4; 11 bases match TRBD1. J was trimmed by 7 bases and V by 2 bases; bases with no gene match: 0. This CDR3 has 14 amino acids. Germline V CDR1 and CDR2: MRHNA, SNTAGT. The CDR3 sequence is CASSDGQGAEKLFF. CDR3 DNA (partial): TGTGCCAGCAGTGACGGACAGGGGGCTGAAAAA.

This clone occurred many times. The CDR3 is cut off 3 residues early in the read; its end comes from the germline J gene. The chain recombines TRBV7-2 with TRBJ2-3; D gene ambiguous. The CDR3 runs to 14 residues. Trimming took 2 bases from V and 0 from J, leaving 6 bases between them. Germline loops: CDR1 SGHTA, CDR2 FQGNSA. CDR3 protein: CASSLQYSTDTQYF. The sequenced CDR3 bases are TGTGCCAGCAGCTTACAGTATAGCACAGATACG.

This clone has a count of ten or more. Incomplete CDR3 DNA: TGCGCCAGCAGCTTACAGGTCCAGAAGAACACTGAA. Protein: CASSLQVQKNTE. The whole CDR3 is CASSLQVQKNTEAFF. This chain links TRBV5-1 with TRBJ1-1; D might be TRBD1 (5 bases). The sequence runs out 3 residues before the end of the CDR3; the remainder is reconstructed from the germline J gene. CDR1 SGHRS and CDR2 YFSETQ come from the germline V gene. V was trimmed by 2 bases and J by 1 base, leaving 12 bases between them. This CDR3 is 15 amino acids long.

The sample holds many counts of this clone. The DNA ends 3 residues before the CDR3 does, and the rest of the CDR3 is filled in from the germline J gene. The rearrangement uses TRBV6-2 or TRBV6-3 and TRBJ2-2; 10 nucleotides match TRBD1. The CDR3 has 15 amino acids. CDR1 MNHEY and CDR2 SVGEGT come from the germline V gene. J lost 2 bases, V lost 10 bases, and 7 bases had no gene match. Partial CDR3 DNA: TGTGCCACCACGGACAGGGGGGAAAACACCGGGGAG. This encodes CATTDRGENTGE. The full-length CDR3 reads as CATTDRGENTGELFF.

The table lists this clone with many counts. The read ends 3 residues before the CDR3 terminus; that terminus is restored from the germline J gene. This rearrangement joins TRBV20-1 to TRBJ1-6; D unclear. Germline V CDR1 and CDR2: DFQATT, SNEGSKA (reference sequence). With 3 bases removed from V and 6 bases from J, the gap between germline ends came to 12 bases. The CDR3 is made up of 14 amino acids. Here the CDR3 reads CSARSGEPNSPLHF. The part of the CDR3 DNA that was read is TGCAGTGCTAGGTCCGGTGAACCTAATTCACCC.

Only a few counts were recorded for this clone. The missing CDR3 end, 3 residues past where the read stops, is filled in from the germline J gene. V is TRBV7-9 and J is TRBJ1-6; 7 nucleotides align to TRBD1. The CDR3 runs 14 residues. J gave up 10 bases and V 1 base, and 4 bases lay outside the gene matches. CDR1 is SEHNR and CDR2 is FQNEAQ in the germline V gene (reference sequence). The CDR3 DNA, read in part, is TGTGCCAGCAGCTTAGTGGAGGACAGGTCACCC. It encodes CASSLVEDRSP. The entire CDR3 reads CASSLVEDRSPLHF.

The table lists this clone with many counts. The CDR3 is cut off 3 residues early in the read; its end comes from the germline J gene. The chain is built from TRBV29-1 and TRBJ2-5; weak D call: TRBD2 (6 bases). Trimming pared 6 bases from V and 3 bases from J, leaving 20 bases between. CDR1 is SQVTM and CDR2 is ANQGSEA in the germline V gene. The CDR3 is 15 residues long. The part of the CDR3 DNA that was read is TGCAGCGTCGCTTGGGGGAGGACTAAGGAAGAGACC. Translation: CSVAWGRTKEET. The complete CDR3 reads CSVAWGRTKEETQYF.